The 7 T cell receptor beta chains given below trace back to one sample, sequenced in a study of naive and memory T cell subsets. Treatment of the sample: skin biopsy from PPD injection site in Mantoux-positive individual. TCR cDNA received a 3' ligated oligonucleotide that carried a UMI. Four PCR rounds used nested alpha and beta constant region primers plus the SP2 primer. Each CDR3 protein gets one entry after TCRdb re-called the UMI-ligation and nested PCR reads with MiXCR. In the table there are around 14,000 distinct CDR3 sequences, 4.5% to 6.5% of which are singletons. The source material was skin, sampled from a tuberculin skin test site. The receptors were sampled from an adult in good health.

This clonotype was recorded a few times. The genes are TRBV2 and TRBJ1-6; perhaps TRBD1 as D (6 bases). Germline V gives CDR1 SNHLY, CDR2 FYNNEI. The CDR3 has 15 residues. V shed 5 bases and J shed 6 bases, with 14 bases lying between them. The CDR3 bases are TGTGCCAGCAGTAGGACAGCCTCAACTAATTCACCCCTCCACTTT. It encodes CASSRTASTNSPLHF. Full variable domain (rest looked up from reference TRBV2 and TRBJ1-6): EPEVTQTPSHQVTQMGQEVILRCVPISNHLYFYWYRQILGQKVEFLVSFYNNEISEKSEIFDDQFSVERPDGSNFTLKIRSTKLEDSAMYFCASSRTASTNSPLHFGNGTRLTVT.

This clonotype was detected ten times or more. The chain employs TRBV19 and TRBJ1-2; D ambiguous. Per germline, CDR1 LNHDA and CDR2 SQIVND (reference sequence). CDR3 size: 14 residues. V lost 3 bases and J lost 4, with 12 bases in between. As DNA, the CDR3 is TGTGCCAGTAGTATCCGGGATGGATCCTATGGCTACACCTTC. This encodes CASSIRDGSYGYTF.

This clonotype was detected many times. The chain has TRBV6-6 and TRBJ1-4, with D hard to call. V dropped 2 bases and J dropped 8 bases, with 3 bases sitting between them. The CDR3 is made up of 11 amino acids. The V gene's germline CDR1 is MNHNY and CDR2 SVGAGI (reference sequence). The CDR3 here is CASSYIEKLFF. In nucleotides, the CDR3 is TGTGCCAGCAGTTACATAGAAAAACTGTTTTTT.

This clonotype was detected many times. The rearrangement uses TRBV7-8 and TRBJ2-3; D may be TRBD2 (5 bases). There are 15 residues in the CDR3. Looked up from germline, CDR1 is SGHVS and CDR2 is FQNEAQ. V lost 5 bases and J 2 bases, leaving 14 bases between the germline ends. The CDR3 region has the DNA TGTGCCAGCAGCCGAAACCCGGGGTCCACAGATACGCAGTATTTT. Translation: CASSRNPGSTDTQYF.

The table lists this clonotype with many counts. The chain couples TRBV18 to TRBJ2-1, with D maybe TRBD1 (6 bases). Germline V gene sequence: CDR1 KGHSH, CDR2 LQKENI. The CDR3 is 15 residues long. Trimming cost V 0 bases and J 16 bases, with 22 bases left between them. This chain's CDR3 is CASSPPGAPRGERFF. The CDR3 nucleotides are TGTGCCAGCTCACCACCGGGGGCCCCAAGAGGGGAGCGTTTCTTC.

This clonotype was counted many times. This chain connects TRBV5-5 to TRBJ2-3; the D call may be TRBD1 or TRBD2 (5 bases each). V gave up 4 bases and J gave up 2 bases, with 11 bases separating them. Germline loops: CDR1 SGHKS, CDR2 YYEKEE (reference sequence). This CDR3 comprises 14 residues. The CDR3 DNA reads TGTGCCAGCAGCCGGGACCCAGCCACAGATACGCAGTATTTT. This codes for CASSRDPATDTQYF.

The J gene is TRBJ2-5, the V gene TRBV28, with a weak D call TRBD2 (6 bases). V lost 7 bases to trimming and J lost 1 base, with 13 bases between them. Germline V gene data show CDR1 as MDHEN and CDR2 as SYDVKM. The CDR3 contains 14 residues. The CDR3 sequence is CASKIGGAQETQYF. The CDR3 nucleotides read TGTGCCAGCAAGATCGGCGGGGCCCAAGAGACCCAGTACTTC.